This entry describes one T cell receptor (beta chain). As yet, its antigen is unknown. A read error may explain this, as a much larger clone is one base away. In germline, CDR1 is SGHTA, CDR2 FQGTGA. V lost 5 bases and J 4 bases, leaving 14 bases between the germline ends. The CDR3 consists of 14 residues. Each sample yielded at least 6 million isolated PBMCs. Then a second PCR, running about 6 to 12 cycles, was carried out with a sample-barcoded 5' primer and a J-beta primer mix. The template-switch adaptor, which had 12 random nucleotides, put a tag on each cDNA molecule. Sequencing of every sample gave 2.5 million or more CDR3-containing paired-end reads. TCRdb re-called the 5' RACE reads through MiXCR, storing one row per CDR3 protein. Among some 1.7 million distinct CDR3 sequences, under 30% were seen once, and the ten largest hold 7.7%. This record comes from a study of blood T cells in healthy people across ages.

The study, taken as a whole, reports: Diversity of TCR beta per million T cells declined in a roughly linear way with age.

The sequencing sample was made of blood. This TCR derives from a woman in her thirties in good health. The rearrangement links TRBV7-3 to TRBJ1-2; possibly TRBD1 for D (6 bases). CDR3 in DNA: TGTGCCAGCAGCCCAAATACAGGGTGCTATGGCTACACCTTC. The encoded protein is CASSPNTGCYGYTF.